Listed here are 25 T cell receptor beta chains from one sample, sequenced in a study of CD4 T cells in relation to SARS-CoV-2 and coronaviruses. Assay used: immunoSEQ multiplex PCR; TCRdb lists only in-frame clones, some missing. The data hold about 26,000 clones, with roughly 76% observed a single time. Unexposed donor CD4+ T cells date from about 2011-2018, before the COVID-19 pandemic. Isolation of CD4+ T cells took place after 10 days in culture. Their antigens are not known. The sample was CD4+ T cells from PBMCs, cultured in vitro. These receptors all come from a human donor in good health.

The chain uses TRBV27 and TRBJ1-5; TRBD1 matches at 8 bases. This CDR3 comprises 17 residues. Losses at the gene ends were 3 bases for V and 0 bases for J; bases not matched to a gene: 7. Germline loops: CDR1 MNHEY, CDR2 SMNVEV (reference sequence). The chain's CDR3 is CASSFHGTGFSNQPQHF. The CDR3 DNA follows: TGTGCCAGCAGTTTCCATGGGACAGGCTTTAGCAATCAGCCCCAGCATTTT.

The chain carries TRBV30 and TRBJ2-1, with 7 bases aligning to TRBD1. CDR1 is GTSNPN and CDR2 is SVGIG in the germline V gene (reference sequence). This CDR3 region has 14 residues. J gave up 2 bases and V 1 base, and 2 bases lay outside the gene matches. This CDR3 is CAWSGDSAYNEQFF. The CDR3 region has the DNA TGTGCCTGGAGTGGGGACAGTGCCTACAATGAGCAGTTCTTC.

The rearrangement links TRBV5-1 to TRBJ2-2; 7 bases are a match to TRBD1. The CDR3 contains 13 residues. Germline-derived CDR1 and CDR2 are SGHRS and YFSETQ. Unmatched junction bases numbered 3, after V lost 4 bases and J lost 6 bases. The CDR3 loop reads CASSRQGPGELFF. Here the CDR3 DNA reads TGCGCCAGCAGCCGACAGGGCCCCGGGGAGCTGTTTTTT.

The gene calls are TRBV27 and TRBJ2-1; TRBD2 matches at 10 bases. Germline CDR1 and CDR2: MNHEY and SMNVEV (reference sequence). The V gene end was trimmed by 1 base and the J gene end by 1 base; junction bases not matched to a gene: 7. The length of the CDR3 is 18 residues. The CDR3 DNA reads TGTGCCAGCAGTTTATTCAGGACTAGCGGAGCTTCCTACAATGAGCAGTTCTTC. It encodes CASSLFRTSGASYNEQFF.

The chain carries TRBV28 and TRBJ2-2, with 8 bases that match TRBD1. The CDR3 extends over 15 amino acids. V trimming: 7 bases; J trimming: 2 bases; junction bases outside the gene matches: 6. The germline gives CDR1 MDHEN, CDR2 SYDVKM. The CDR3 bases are TGTGCCAGCACCACGACAGGGGCCAACACCGGGGAGCTGTTTTTT. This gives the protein CASTTTGANTGELFF.

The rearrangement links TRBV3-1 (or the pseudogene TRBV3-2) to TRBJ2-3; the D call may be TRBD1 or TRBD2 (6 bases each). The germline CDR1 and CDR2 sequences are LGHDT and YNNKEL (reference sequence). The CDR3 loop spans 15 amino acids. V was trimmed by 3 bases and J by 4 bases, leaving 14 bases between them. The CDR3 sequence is CASSQRDIASDTQYF. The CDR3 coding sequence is TGTGCCAGCAGCCAGCGGGACATTGCTTCAGATACGCAGTATTTT.

The CDR3 protein is CASSESPRTGGLFSNQPQHF. The CDR3 nucleotides are TGTGCCAGCAGCGAAAGTCCTCGGACAGGGGGCTTATTTAGCAATCAGCCCCAGCATTTT. The chain employs TRBV3-1 (or the pseudogene TRBV3-2) and TRBJ1-5; 11 bases are a match to TRBD1. V was pared by 5 bases and J by 0 bases, with 15 bases of the junction left unmatched. This CDR3 region has 20 residues. The germline V gene encodes CDR1 LGHDT and CDR2 YNNKEL (reference sequence).

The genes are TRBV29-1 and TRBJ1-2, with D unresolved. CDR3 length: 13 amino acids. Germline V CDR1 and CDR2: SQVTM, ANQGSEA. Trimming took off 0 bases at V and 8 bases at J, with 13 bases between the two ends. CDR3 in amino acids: CSVEDKVGWGYTF. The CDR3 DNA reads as TGCAGCGTTGAAGATAAAGTAGGGTGGGGCTACACCTTC. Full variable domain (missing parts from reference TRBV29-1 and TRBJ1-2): SAVISQKPSRDICQRGTSLTIQCQVDSQVTMMFWYRQQPGQSLTLIATANQGSEATYESGFVIDKFPISRPNLTFSTLTVSNMSPEDSSIYLCSVEDKVGWGYTFGSGTRLTVV.

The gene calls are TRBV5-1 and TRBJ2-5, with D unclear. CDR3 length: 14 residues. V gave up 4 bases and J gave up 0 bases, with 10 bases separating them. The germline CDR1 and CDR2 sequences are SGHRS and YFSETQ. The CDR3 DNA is TGCGCCAGCAGCGCGACGGTATACCAAGAGACCCAGTACTTC. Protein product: CASSATVYQETQYF.

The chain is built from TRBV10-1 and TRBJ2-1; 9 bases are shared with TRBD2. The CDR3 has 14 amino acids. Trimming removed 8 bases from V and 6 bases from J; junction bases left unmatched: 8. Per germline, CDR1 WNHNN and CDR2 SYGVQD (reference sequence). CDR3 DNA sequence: TGCGCCAGCTCGCGGGCTAGCGGGGTCAATGAGCAGTTCTTC. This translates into CASSRASGVNEQFF.

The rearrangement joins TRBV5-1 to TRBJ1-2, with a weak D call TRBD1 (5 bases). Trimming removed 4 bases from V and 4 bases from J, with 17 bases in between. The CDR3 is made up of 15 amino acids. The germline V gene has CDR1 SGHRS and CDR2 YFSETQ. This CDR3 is CASSAGQDISYGYTF. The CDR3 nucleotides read TGCGCCAGCAGCGCAGGACAAGACATCAGCTATGGCTACACCTTC.

This chain's CDR3 is CASSPGHTYEQYF. The CDR3 nucleotides read TGTGCCAGCAGCCCGGGACATACCTACGAGCAGTACTTC. This sequence joins TRBV3-1 (or the pseudogene TRBV3-2) and TRBJ2-7, with a weak D call TRBD1 (6 bases). This CDR3 region has 13 residues. Germline V gene sequence: CDR1 LGHDT, CDR2 YNNKEL (reference sequence). V was cut by 4 bases and J by 2 bases, with 9 bases left in between.

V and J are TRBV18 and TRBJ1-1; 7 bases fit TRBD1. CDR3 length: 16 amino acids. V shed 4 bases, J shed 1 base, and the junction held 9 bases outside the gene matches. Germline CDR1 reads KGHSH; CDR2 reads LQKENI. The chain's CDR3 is CASSRTRTGGNTEAFF. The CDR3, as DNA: TGTGCCAGCTCACGTACTCGGACAGGCGGGAACACTGAAGCTTTCTTT.

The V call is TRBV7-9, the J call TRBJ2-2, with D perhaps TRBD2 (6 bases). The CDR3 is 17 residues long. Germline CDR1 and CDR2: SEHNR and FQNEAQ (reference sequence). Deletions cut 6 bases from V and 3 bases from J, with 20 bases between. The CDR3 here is CASSLDFAGRHTGELFF. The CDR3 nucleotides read TGTGCCAGCAGTCTGGACTTCGCGGGAAGGCACACCGGGGAGCTGTTTTTT.

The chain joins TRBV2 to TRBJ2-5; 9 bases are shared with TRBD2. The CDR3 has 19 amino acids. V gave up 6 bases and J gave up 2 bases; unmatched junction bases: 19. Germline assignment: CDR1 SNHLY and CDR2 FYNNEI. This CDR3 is CASSQLRTSDYVGQETQYF. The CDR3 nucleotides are TGTGCCAGCAGCCAACTCCGGACTAGCGACTACGTTGGACAAGAGACCCAGTACTTC.

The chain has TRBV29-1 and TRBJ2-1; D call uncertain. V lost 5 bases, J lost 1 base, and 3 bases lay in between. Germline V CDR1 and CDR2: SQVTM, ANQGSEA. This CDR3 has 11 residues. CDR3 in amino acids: CSVRSYNEQFF. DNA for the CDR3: TGCAGCGTTCGATCCTACAATGAGCAGTTCTTC.

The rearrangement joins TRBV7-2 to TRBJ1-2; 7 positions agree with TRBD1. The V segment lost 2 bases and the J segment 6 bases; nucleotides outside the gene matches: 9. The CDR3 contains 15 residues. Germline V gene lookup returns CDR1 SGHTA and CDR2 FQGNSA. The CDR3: CASSLPTGPFDGYTF. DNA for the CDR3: TGTGCCAGCAGCTTACCGACAGGGCCATTTGATGGCTACACCTTC.

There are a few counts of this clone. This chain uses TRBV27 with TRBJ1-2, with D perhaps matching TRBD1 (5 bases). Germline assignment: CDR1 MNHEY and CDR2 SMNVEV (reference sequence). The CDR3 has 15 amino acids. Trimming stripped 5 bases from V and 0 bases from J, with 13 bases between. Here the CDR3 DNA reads TGTGCCAGCAGTCCCCGGGACGGCACTAACTATGGCTACACCTTC. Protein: CASSPRDGTNYGYTF.

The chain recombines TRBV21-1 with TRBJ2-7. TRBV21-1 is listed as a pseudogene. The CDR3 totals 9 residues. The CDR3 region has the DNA TGTGCCACATGCCACGAGCAGTACTTC. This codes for CATCHEQYF.

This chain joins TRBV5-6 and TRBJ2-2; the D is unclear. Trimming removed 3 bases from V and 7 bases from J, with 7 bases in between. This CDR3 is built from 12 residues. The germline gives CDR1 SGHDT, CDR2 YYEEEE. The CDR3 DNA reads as TGTGCCAGCAGCTGGGTGGACGGGGAGCTGTTTTTT. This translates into CASSWVDGELFF.

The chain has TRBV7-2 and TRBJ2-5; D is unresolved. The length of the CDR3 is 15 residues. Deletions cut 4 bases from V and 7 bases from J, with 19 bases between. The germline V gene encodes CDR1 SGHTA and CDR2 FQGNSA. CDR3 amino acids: CASSSFPSVTRTQYF. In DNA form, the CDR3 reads TGTGCCAGCAGCTCCTTTCCCTCAGTCACGCGGACCCAGTACTTC.

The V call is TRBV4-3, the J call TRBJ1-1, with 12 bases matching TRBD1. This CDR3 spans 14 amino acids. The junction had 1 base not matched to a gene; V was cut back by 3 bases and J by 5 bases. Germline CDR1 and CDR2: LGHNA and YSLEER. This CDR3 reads CASSQGQGATEAFF. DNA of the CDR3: TGCGCCAGCAGCCAGGGACAGGGGGCGACTGAAGCTTTCTTT.

In nucleotides, the CDR3 is TGTGCCTGGAGTACTCGACGGGACAGCAAAAATAATTCACCCCTCCACTTT. Translated: CAWSTRRDSKNNSPLHF. V usage is TRBV30 and J usage is TRBJ1-6; 7 nucleotides agree with TRBD1. V gave up 2 bases and J gave up 5 bases; unmatched junction bases: 12. The length of the CDR3 is 17 residues. The germline CDR1 and CDR2 sequences are GTSNPN and SVGIG (reference sequence).

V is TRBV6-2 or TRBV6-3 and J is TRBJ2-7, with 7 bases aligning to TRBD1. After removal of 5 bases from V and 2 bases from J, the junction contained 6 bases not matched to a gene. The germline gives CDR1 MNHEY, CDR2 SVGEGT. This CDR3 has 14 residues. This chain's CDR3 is CASSDRTGAYEQYF. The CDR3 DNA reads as TGTGCCAGCAGTGACAGGACAGGAGCCTACGAGCAGTACTTC.

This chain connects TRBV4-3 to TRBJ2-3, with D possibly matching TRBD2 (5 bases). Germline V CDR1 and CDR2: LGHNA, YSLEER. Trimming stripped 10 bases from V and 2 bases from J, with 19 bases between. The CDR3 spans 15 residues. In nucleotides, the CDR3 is TGCGCCACCTCAACGGCGGGTAAACCCACAGATACGCAGTATTTT. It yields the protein CATSTAGKPTDTQYF.